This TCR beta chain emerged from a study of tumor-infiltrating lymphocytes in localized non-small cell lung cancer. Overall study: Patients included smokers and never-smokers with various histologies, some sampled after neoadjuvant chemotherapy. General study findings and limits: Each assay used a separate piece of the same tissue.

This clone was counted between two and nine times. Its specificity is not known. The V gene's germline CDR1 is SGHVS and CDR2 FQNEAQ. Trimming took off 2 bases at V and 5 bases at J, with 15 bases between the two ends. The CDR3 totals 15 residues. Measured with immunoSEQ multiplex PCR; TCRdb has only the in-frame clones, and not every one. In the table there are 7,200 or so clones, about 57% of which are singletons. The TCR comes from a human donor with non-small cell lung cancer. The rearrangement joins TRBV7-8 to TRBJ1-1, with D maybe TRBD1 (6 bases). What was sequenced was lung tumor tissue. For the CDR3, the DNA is TGTGCCAGCAGCTTATTCCGGGGGCGAAGAACTGAAGCTTTCTTT. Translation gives CASSLFRGRRTEAFF.